This entry is about one T cell receptor (beta chain). This clone's antigen is unknown. Per-base qualities were not stored, and no clone one base away is much larger. Relative to germline, V is 4 bases shorter and J is 2 bases shorter, with 11 bases between their ends. From the cysteine through the phenylalanine, the CDR3 covers 14 amino acids. Of all the DNA, just the CDR3 is kept, 42 bases in frame from base 1. The germline V gene encodes CDR1 SGDLS and CDR2 YYNGEE. The sample is drawn from a study of shared clonotypes between healthy human individuals (TCRdb year 2020). A note on the overall study: The cohort comprised two women and a few men aged 18 to 49 years. For each donor, CD4 naive and CD4 memory were each run on three plates, CD8 naive on two plates, and CD8 memory on one plate. Blood TCR repertoires of a handful of healthy adults were deeply sequenced to estimate repertoire size and the extent of clonotype sharing between individuals. Libraries were prepared and TCR repertoires were sequenced by different laboratories using diverse techniques, in order to increase sequencing depth and limit assay-specific biases. Per donor, leukapheresis produced somewhere between about 0.94 and 9.5 billion PBMCs. General study outcomes and caveats: Compared with non-shared clonotypes, the clonotypes found in all four sorted-subset donors had higher generation probabilities. Naive subsets generally had larger estimated clonotype richness than memory subsets. The small number of donors limited the genetic and exposure-history diversity represented. Pairwise subsampling led to the expectation that sequencing depth would affect the degree of clonotype sharing among donors. Across a handful of donors, roughly 5% of naive CD4, 3.5% of naive CD8, about 2.3% of memory CD4, and 0.4% of memory CD8 clonotypes were shared. Rarefaction of sorted-subset datasets indicated incomplete sequencing despite the large sequencing depth. Sampling was restricted to blood, and TCR repertoires in tissue are likely to differ from TCR repertoires in blood.

Using the deep immunoSEQ assay, multiplex PCR amplified TCR CDR3 regions from genomic DNA. Extracted genomic DNA from each cell subset was distributed evenly across all wells of several immunoSEQ 96-well plates, and each plate was treated as a replicate. Each replicate PCR for sorted subsets received roughly 0.2 ug genomic DNA, equal to about 30,000 T cell genomes. The purified libraries were quantified using a Qubit 3.0 fluorometer, sized with a Bioanalyzer 2100, and then quantified again using the KAPA Library Quantification kit. Every immunoSEQ 96-well plate was sequenced on a dedicated single-read 150-cycle Illumina NextSeq 550 flow cell. Concerning the study's data processing: Because the immunoSEQ output included only junctional sequences and no quality scores, the filtering could not be the same as the filtering used for full-length reads. To assign V/J genes and CDR3, sequences were annotated against IMGT germline references using PyIR, a Python wrapper for IgBLAST v1.9. Any read was removed if the V/J assignment was weak (E-value above 1e-6), the CDR3 was missing, or the read contained stop codons, out-of-frame junctions, or ambiguous translated residues. V3J clonotypes were defined by identical inferred V gene, J gene, and CDR3 amino acid sequence. To compute the percentage overlap between repertoires, the number of shared unique clonotypes was divided by the size of the smaller repertoire. RTK rarefaction, the Chao1 estimator, and Recon v2.1 estimates of unobserved clonotypes were used to assess repertoire richness. Generation probabilities were computed with OLGA for all TCRbeta clonotypes obtained by the gDNA method from several donors. TCRdb retrieved this table from immuneACCESS and kept in-frame rearrangements only. Not all clones are present; in checked studies, unresolved V genes account for under half, and no reason is known for the remainder. V and J calls and clone size are given by that table; D and trimming were obtained from the DNA. Present in this sample are about 1 million clones, around 74% of which were seen just once. Approximately 1.5% of the sample rests with the top ten.

Healthy HIV-negative adults with no recently reported acute infections or vaccinations were included as donors. All donors were Caucasian adults living in Nashville, Tennessee, USA. CD4+ T cells were enriched by magnetic negative selection; naive cells were then positively selected on CD45RA, and the negative fraction formed the memory subset. After blood collection by leukapheresis, PBMCs were isolated using Ficoll-Histopaque density gradient centrifugation and then cryopreserved in the vapor phase of liquid nitrogen. Analytical flow cytometry was used to check the purity and quantity of every magnetically sorted T cell population. Genomic DNA was isolated from every sorted fraction and measured by UV absorbance on a Nanodrop 2000c.

This chain is built from TRBV9 and TRBJ2-3, with a tentative D gene TRBD2 over 5 matching bases. The specimen was memory CD4+ T cells sorted from blood. The sample's cell subset or site label is to be understood as: CD45RA-negative fraction. The source of this sequence is a man younger than 35 in good health. The CDR3 protein: CASSLDSSTDTQYF. The nucleotide sequence is TGTGCCAGCAGCCTGGACTCTTCCACAGATACGCAGTATTTT.